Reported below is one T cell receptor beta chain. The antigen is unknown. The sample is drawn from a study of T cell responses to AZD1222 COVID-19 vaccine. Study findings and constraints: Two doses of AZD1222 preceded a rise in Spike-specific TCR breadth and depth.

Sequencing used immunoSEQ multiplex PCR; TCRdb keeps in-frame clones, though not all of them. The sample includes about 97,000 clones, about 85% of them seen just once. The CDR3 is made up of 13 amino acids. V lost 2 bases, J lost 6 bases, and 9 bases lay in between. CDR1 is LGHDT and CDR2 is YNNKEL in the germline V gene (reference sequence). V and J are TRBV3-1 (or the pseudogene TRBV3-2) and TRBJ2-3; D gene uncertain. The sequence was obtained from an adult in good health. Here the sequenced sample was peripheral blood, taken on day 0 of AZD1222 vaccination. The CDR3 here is CASSQFLSDTQYF. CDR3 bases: TGTGCCAGCAGCCAATTCTTGAGCGATACGCAGTATTTT.